These 9 T cell receptor beta chains were all obtained from the same sample, sequenced in a study of OX40 agonist ivuxolimab in advanced cancers. Profiled with immunoSEQ multiplex PCR; TCRdb holds only in-frame clones, not every one. This sample carries 80,000 to 100,000 clones, approximately 94% of them seen once, and the ten largest clones take about 2.6%. Material: CD4+ or CD8+ T cells sorted from blood, obtained in a trial of the OX40 agonist ivuxolimab. The origin of the receptors is an adult with an advanced solid tumor such as melanoma, head and neck, liver or kidney cancer.

The rearrangement joins TRBV7-2 to TRBJ2-3; D remains ambiguous. Germline lookup yields CDR1 SGHTA and CDR2 FQGNSA. The CDR3 spans 15 residues. Trimming pared 5 bases from V and 1 base from J, leaving 13 bases between. CDR3 DNA: TGTGCCAGCAGCCCAAAAGGATGGGGCACAGATACGCAGTATTTT. Its translation is CASSPKGWGTDTQYF. Together with reference TRBV7-2 and TRBJ2-3, the CDR3 gives the full variable domain: GAGVSQSPSNKVTEKGKDVELRCDPISGHTALYWYRQSLGQGLEFLIYFQGNSAPDKSGLPSDRFSAERTGGSVSTLTIQRTQQEDSAVYLCASSPKGWGTDTQYFGPGTRLTVL.

The V call is TRBV7-8, the J call TRBJ2-7; no clear D gene. From germline, CDR1 is SGHVS and CDR2 FQNEAQ. Trimming cost V 0 bases and J 2 bases, with 8 bases left between them. The CDR3 covers 14 residues. CDR3: CASSLAYGAYEQYF. For the CDR3, the DNA is TGTGCCAGCAGCTTAGCGTATGGCGCCTACGAGCAGTACTTC.

This rearrangement joins TRBV27 to TRBJ2-7; D call uncertain. The V gene's germline CDR1 is MNHEY and CDR2 SMNVEV (reference sequence). The CDR3 loop spans 13 amino acids. Deletions cut 0 bases from V and 6 bases from J, with 9 bases between. The CDR3 region has the DNA TGTGCCAGCAGTTTATCGGCAGGCGGCGAGCAGTACTTC. It specifies CASSLSAGGEQYF.

A few counts support this clone. The rearrangement uses TRBV5-1 and TRBJ2-7; D is undetermined. Germline CDR1 and CDR2: SGHRS and YFSETQ. Trimming stripped 4 bases from V and 0 bases from J, with 5 bases between. This CDR3 contains 12 residues. CDR3 residues: CASSPDSYEQYF. Here the CDR3 DNA reads TGCGCCAGCAGCCCTGACTCCTACGAGCAGTACTTC.

This clone was picked up one time. The chain carries TRBV2 and TRBJ2-2; 9 nucleotides align to TRBD1. The J segment lost 4 bases and the V segment lost 11 bases, leaving 8 bases of the junction unmatched. The CDR3 has 14 amino acids. The germline CDR1 and CDR2 sequences are SNHLY and FYNNEI. The CDR3 region is CAGHRGLVTGELFF. In nucleotides, the CDR3 is TGTGCCGGCCACAGGGGGCTAGTCACCGGGGAGCTGTTTTTT.

V usage is TRBV9 and J usage is TRBJ2-5; 7 bases fit TRBD1. CDR1 is SGDLS and CDR2 is YYNGEE in the germline V gene. The trim removed 3 bases at V and 1 base at J, leaving 3 bases unmatched. The CDR3 sequence is 14 residues long. For the CDR3, the DNA is TGTGCCAGCAGCGGGGGACAGACCCAAGAGACCCAGTACTTC. Protein sequence: CASSGGQTQETQYF.

The chain is built from TRBV5-1 and TRBJ2-1; D is unresolved. Germline lookup yields CDR1 SGHRS and CDR2 YFSETQ. The CDR3 runs 13 residues. V lost 0 bases and J 13 bases, leaving 14 bases between the germline ends. The DNA of the CDR3 is TGCGCCAGCAGCTTGGTACCCGACCCTACCCAGTTCTTC. Translating it yields CASSLVPDPTQFF.

V usage is TRBV6-5 and J usage is TRBJ2-1; D might be TRBD1 (6 bases). CDR3 length equals 15 residues. V was cut by 0 bases and J by 1 base, with 7 bases left in between. In germline, CDR1 is MNHEY, CDR2 SVGAGI. The CDR3 bases are TGTGCCAGCAGTTACTCCAGGGGATCCTACAATGAGCAGTTCTTC. As protein: CASSYSRGSYNEQFF.

This chain joins TRBV5-6 and TRBJ1-4; maybe TRBD1 (5 bases). The germline gives CDR1 SGHDT, CDR2 YYEEEE. The CDR3 length is 15 residues. Trimming took 0 bases from V and 7 from J, leaving 13 bases between them. This CDR3 reads CASSLAVRESEKLFF. Written as DNA, the CDR3 is TGTGCCAGCAGCTTGGCCGTCAGGGAAAGTGAAAAACTGTTTTTT.